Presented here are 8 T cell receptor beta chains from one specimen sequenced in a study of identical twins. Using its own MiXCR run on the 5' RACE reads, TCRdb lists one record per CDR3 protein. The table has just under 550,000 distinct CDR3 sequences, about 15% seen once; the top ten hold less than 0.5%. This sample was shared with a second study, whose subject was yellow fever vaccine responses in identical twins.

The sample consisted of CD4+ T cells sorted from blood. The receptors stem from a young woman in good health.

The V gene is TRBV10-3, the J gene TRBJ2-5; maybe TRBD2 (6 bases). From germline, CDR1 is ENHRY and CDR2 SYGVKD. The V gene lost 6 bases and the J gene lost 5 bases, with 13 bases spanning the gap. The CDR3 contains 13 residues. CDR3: CAIRGDSGETQYF. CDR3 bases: TGTGCCATCAGGGGGGACTCTGGCGAGACCCAGTACTTC.

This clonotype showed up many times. CDR3 DNA: TGCGCCAGCAGCTTGGGACAGTTTAACACCGGGGAGCTGTTTTTT. Translating gives CASSLGQFNTGELFF. V gene TRBV5-1 combines with J gene TRBJ2-2, with D perhaps matching TRBD1 (5 bases). The CDR3 consists of 15 residues. Germline lookup yields CDR1 SGHRS and CDR2 YFSETQ. The ends were cut back, 0 bases at V and 2 bases at J, with 8 bases in the middle.

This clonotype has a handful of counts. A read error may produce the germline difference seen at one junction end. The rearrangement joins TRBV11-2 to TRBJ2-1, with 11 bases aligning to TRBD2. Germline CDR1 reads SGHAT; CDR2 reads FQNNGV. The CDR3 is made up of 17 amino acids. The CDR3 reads CASSSRLAGKAYNEQFF. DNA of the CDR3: TGTGCCAGTAGCTCCAGACTAGCGGGGAAAGCCTACAATGAGCAGTTCTTC.

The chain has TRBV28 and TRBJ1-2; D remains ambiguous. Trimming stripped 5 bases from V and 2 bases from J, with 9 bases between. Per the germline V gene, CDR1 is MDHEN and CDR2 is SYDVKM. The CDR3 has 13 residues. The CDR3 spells CASSVSGNYGYTF. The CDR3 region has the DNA TGTGCCAGCAGTGTATCTGGGAACTATGGCTACACCTTC.

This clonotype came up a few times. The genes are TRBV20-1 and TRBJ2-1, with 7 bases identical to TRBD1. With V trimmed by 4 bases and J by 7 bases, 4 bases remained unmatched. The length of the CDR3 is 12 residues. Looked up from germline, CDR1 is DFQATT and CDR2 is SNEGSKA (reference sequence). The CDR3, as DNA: TGCAGTGCTACAGACAGGGTGAATGAGCAGTTCTTC. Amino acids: CSATDRVNEQFF.

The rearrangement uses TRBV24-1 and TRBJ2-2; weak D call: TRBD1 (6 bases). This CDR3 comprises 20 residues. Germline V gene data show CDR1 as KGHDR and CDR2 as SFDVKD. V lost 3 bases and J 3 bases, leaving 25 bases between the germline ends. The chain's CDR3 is CATSDGGTRGSWGDTGELFF. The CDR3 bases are TGTGCCACCAGTGATGGGGGCACTAGAGGTAGCTGGGGCGACACCGGGGAGCTGTTTTTT.

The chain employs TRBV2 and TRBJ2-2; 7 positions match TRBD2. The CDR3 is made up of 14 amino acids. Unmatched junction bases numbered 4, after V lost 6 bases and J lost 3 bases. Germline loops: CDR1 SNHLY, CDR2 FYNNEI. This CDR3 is CASRRLADTGELFF. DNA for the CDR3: TGTGCCAGCAGGAGACTAGCTGACACCGGGGAGCTGTTTTTT. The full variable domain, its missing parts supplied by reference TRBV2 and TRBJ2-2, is EPEVTQTPSHQVTQMGQEVILRCVPISNHLYFYWYRQILGQKVEFLVSFYNNEISEKSEIFDDQFSVERPDGSNFTLKIRSTKLEDSAMYFCASRRLADTGELFFGEGSRLTVL.

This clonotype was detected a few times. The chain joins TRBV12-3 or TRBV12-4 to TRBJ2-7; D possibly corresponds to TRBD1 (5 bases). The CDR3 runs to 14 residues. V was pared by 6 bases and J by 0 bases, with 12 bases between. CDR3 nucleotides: TGTGCCAGCAGCACAGGTATTCCCTCCTACGAGCAGTACTTC. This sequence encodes CASSTGIPSYEQYF.